A selection of T cell receptor beta chains follows, all from one sample in a study of blood T cells in healthy people across ages. TCRdb ran MiXCR on the 5' RACE reads and lists one entry per CDR3 protein. The data show roughly 1.6 million distinct CDR3 sequences, almost 35% seen once. The specimen was blood. The source of these receptors is a woman aged 25 to 39 in good health. Each CDR3 is given with its conserved first and last residue.

>TRBV5-5
CASSLGHGLATIDTQYF
>TRBV25-1
CASSELTWQVQARGVYSEETQYF
>TRBV5-1
CASSPDFYSGYTF
>TRBV5-1
CASSLRQMNTEAFF
>TRBV27
CASSLPIRETQYF
>TRBV5-4
CASSLAMGSNYGYTF
>TRBV5-1
CASSSVATRSYNEQFF
>TRBV3-1
CASSQNPGHYEQYF
>TRBV20-1
CSARSGQSNTEAFF
>TRBV4-1
CASSQSSGQGARSGYTF
>TRBV20-1
CSARLEAEQYF
>TRBV28
CASSPRTGYNYEQYF
>TRBV3-1
CASGQRGGTGNNEQFF
>TRBV11-2
CASSPGVRQGNEQFF
>TRBV7-2
CASSFAPSLWVGTDTQYF
>TRBV4-1
CASSPQGRIGYGYTF